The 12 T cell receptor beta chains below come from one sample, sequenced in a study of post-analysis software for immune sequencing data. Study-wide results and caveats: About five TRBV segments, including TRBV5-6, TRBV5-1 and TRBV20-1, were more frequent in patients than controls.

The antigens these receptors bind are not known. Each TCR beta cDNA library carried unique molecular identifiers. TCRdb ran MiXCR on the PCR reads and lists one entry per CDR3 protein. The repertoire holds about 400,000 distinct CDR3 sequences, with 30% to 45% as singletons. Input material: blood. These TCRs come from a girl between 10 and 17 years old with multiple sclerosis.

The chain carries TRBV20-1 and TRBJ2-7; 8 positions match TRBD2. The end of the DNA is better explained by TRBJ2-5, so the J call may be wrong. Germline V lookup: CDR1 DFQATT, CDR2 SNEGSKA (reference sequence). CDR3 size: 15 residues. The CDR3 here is CSAREPGLVKETQYF. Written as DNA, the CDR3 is TGCAGTGCTAGGGAGCCGGGACTAGTAAAAGAGACCCAGTACTTC.

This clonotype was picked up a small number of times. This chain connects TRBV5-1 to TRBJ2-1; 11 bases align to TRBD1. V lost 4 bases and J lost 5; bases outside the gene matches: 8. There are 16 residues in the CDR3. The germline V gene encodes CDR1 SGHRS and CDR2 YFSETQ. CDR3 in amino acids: CASSPDRGLPDNEQFF. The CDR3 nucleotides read TGCGCCAGCAGCCCGGACAGGGGGCTACCAGACAATGAGCAGTTCTTC.

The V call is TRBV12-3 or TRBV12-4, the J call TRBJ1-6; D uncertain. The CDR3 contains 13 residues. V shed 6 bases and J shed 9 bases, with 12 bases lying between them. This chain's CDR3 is CASSPEGFSPLHF. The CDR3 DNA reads TGTGCCAGCAGCCCTGAAGGATTTTCACCCCTCCACTTT.

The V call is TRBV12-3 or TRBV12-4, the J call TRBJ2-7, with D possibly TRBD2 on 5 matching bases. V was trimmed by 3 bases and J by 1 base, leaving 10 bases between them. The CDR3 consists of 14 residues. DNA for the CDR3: TGTGCCAGCAGTTTGCACGGGAAGTCCTACGAGCAGTACTTC. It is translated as CASSLHGKSYEQYF.

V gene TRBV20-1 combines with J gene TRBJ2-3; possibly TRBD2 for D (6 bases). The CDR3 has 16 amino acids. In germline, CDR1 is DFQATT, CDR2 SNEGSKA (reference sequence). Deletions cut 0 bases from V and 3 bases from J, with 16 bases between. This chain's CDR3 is CSAREGAGTLTDTQYF. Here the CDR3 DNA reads TGCAGTGCTAGAGAGGGTGCGGGGACCCTGACAGATACGCAGTATTTT.

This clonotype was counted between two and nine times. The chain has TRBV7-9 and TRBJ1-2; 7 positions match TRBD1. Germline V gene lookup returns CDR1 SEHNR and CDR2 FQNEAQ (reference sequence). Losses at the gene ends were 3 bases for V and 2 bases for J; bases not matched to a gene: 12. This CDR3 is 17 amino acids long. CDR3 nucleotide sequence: TGTGCCAGCAGCTTGTCGGGACAGAGCTATCTGAACTATGGCTACACCTTC. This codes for CASSLSGQSYLNYGYTF.

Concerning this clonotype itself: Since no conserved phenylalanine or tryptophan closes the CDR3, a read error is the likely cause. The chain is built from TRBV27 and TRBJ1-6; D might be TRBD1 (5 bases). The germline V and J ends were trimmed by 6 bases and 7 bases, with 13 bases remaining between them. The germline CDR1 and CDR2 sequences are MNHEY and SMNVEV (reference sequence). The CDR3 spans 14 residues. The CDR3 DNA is TGTGCCAGCAGATCAGGGATAAGGAATTCACCCCTCCACTGT. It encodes CASRSGIRNSPLHC.

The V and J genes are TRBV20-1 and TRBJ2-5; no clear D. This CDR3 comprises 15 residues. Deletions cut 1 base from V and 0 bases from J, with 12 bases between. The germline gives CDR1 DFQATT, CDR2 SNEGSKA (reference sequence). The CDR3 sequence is CSARGLNDYQETQYF. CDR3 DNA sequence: TGCAGTGCTAGAGGCCTGAACGATTACCAAGAGACCCAGTACTTC.

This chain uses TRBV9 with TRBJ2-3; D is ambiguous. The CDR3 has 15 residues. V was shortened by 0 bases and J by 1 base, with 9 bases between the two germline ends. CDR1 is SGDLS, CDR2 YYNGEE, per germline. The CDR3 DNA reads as TGTGCCAGCAGCGTAGGTATGGACGGCACAGATACGCAGTATTTT. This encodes CASSVGMDGTDTQYF.

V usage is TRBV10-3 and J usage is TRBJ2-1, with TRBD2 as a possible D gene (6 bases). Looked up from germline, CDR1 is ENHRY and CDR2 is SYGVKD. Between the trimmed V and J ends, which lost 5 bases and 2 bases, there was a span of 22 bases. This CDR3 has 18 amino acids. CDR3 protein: CAISSTDSGRGTYNEQFF. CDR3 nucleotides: TGTGCCATCAGTAGCACCGATTCAGGGCGGGGAACCTACAATGAGCAGTTCTTC.

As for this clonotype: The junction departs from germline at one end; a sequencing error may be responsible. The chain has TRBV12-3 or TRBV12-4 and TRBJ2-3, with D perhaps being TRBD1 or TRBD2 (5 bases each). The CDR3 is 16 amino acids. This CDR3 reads CASSLGDRTAADAQYF. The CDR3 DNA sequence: TGTGCCAGCAGTTTAGGGGACCGGACCGCCGCAGATGCGCAGTATTTT.

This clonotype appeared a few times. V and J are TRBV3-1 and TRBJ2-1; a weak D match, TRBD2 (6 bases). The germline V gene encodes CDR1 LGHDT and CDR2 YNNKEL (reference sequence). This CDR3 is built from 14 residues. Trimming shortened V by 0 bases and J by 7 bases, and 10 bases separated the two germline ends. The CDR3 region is CASSQDAGRNEQFF. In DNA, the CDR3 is TGTGCCAGCAGCCAAGATGCGGGGCGGAATGAGCAGTTCTTC.